Listed here are 13 T cell receptor beta chains from one sample, sequenced in a study of blood T cell repertoires in COVID-19. Here immunoSEQ multiplex PCR was the method, and the copy in TCRdb shows in-frame clones only, minus some. The sample yields around 130,000 clones, 65% to 85% seen once. Sequencing was carried out using peripheral blood. These receptors were obtained from a human donor in a cohort sampled during active COVID-19.

The V gene is TRBV29-1, the J gene TRBJ1-1; D may be TRBD1 (5 bases). Trimming pared 4 bases from V and 0 bases from J, leaving 15 bases between. The germline V gene encodes CDR1 SQVTM and CDR2 ANQGSEA. The CDR3 loop spans 15 amino acids. The CDR3 DNA reads as TGCAGCGTTGTACAGGAGAACCTAATGAACACTGAAGCTTTCTTT. Translation: CSVVQENLMNTEAFF.

This sequence joins TRBV27 and TRBJ1-6; 8 bases align to TRBD1. Germline V CDR1 and CDR2: MNHEY, SMNVEV (reference sequence). This CDR3 comprises 17 residues. J was trimmed by 9 bases and V by 2 bases; bases with no gene match: 12. The CDR3, as DNA: TGTGCCAGCAGTTTAAGCCAGGGGGCGCATCGTCTTTCACCCCTCCACTTT. Amino acid sequence: CASSLSQGAHRLSPLHF.

The chain uses TRBV5-1 and TRBJ2-7; unclear D gene. Germline assignment: CDR1 SGHRS and CDR2 YFSETQ. The CDR3 runs to 13 residues. V lost 0 bases, J lost 3 bases, and 7 bases lay in between. The CDR3 protein is CASSLDPGYEQYF. In nucleotides, the CDR3 is TGCGCCAGCAGCTTGGACCCAGGCTACGAGCAGTACTTC.

The genes are TRBV11-2 and TRBJ1-3; 7 bases fit TRBD1. Germline V gives CDR1 SGHAT, CDR2 FQNNGV. CDR3 length: 14 amino acids. V was clipped by 7 bases and J by 0 bases; unmatched bases: 3. The DNA for the CDR3 is TGTGCCAGCAACCGGGACAGCTCTGGAAACACCATATATTTT. It yields the protein CASNRDSSGNTIYF.

The V gene is TRBV5-1, the J gene TRBJ2-1, with D perhaps TRBD2 (6 bases). The germline gives CDR1 SGHRS, CDR2 YFSETQ. This CDR3 is built from 14 residues. Trimming took off 4 bases at V and 3 bases at J, with 11 bases between the two ends. The CDR3 here is CASSPGGVYNEQFF. The CDR3 coding sequence is TGCGCCAGCAGCCCAGGCGGGGTCTACAATGAGCAGTTCTTC.

This clone showed up just a few times. V usage is TRBV19 and J usage is TRBJ2-3; TRBD2 matches at 10 bases. The CDR3 runs 14 residues. With 8 bases clipped from V and 4 bases from J, the junction kept 6 bases outside the gene matches. CDR1 and CDR2 from the germline V gene are LNHDA and SQIVND (reference sequence). The CDR3 sequence: CASGSGGAPDTQYF. The CDR3 coding sequence is TGTGCCAGTGGCAGCGGGGGGGCCCCAGATACGCAGTATTTT.

This clone has more than one count but fewer than ten. The chain employs TRBV7-2 and TRBJ2-5; maybe TRBD2 (6 bases). The germline V gene encodes CDR1 SGHTA and CDR2 FQGNSA. V was shortened by 6 bases and J by 2 bases, with 13 bases between the two germline ends. The length of the CDR3 is 14 residues. The CDR3 sequence: CASRTSLGQETQYF. The DNA of the CDR3 is TGTGCCAGCAGAACTAGCCTAGGGCAAGAGACCCAGTACTTC.

This chain links TRBV12-3 or TRBV12-4 with TRBJ1-2; D is perhaps TRBD1 (5 bases). The CDR3 covers 13 residues. V was pared by 7 bases and J by 7 bases, with 16 bases between. The DNA of the CDR3 is TGTGCCAGCACCTTCTGGGGGGGGACTGGCTACACCTTC. As protein: CASTFWGGTGYTF.

This clone has just a few counts. The chain is built from TRBV7-9 and TRBJ2-5, with D maybe TRBD1 (5 bases). CDR1 SEHNR and CDR2 FQNEAQ come from the germline V gene (reference sequence). V was cut by 3 bases and J by 4 bases, with 12 bases left in between. The CDR3 consists of 14 residues. For the CDR3, the DNA is TGTGCCAGCAGCTTTGACAGAAGCGCAGAGACCCAGTACTTC. Encoded protein: CASSFDRSAETQYF.

The V and J genes are TRBV5-1 and TRBJ2-1; TRBD2 might be the D (5 bases). CDR3 size: 17 residues. Germline V lookup: CDR1 SGHRS, CDR2 YFSETQ. V lost 4 bases and J 0 bases, leaving 17 bases between the germline ends. DNA of the CDR3: TGCGCCAGCAGCAACTCGATTGGACGGGGCTCCTACAATGAGCAGTTCTTC. Residues: CASSNSIGRGSYNEQFF.

The chain combines TRBV3-1 (or the pseudogene TRBV3-2) with TRBJ2-1; 13 nucleotides line up with TRBD2. V lost 0 bases to trimming and J lost 4 bases; unmatched junction nucleotides: 3. CDR3 length: 17 amino acids. Germline CDR1 reads LGHDT; CDR2 reads YNNKEL (reference sequence). The CDR3 spells CASSQDRLAGGYNEQFF. CDR3 DNA sequence: TGTGCCAGCAGCCAAGATCGACTAGCGGGGGGTTACAATGAGCAGTTCTTC.

The CDR3 DNA is TGTGCCAGCAGCAAGACTAGCGGGGCCACAGATACGCAGTATTTT. Translated, it gives CASSKTSGATDTQYF. The J gene is TRBJ2-3, the V gene TRBV9; 11 bases match TRBD2. Germline-derived CDR1 and CDR2 are SGDLS and YYNGEE. The CDR3 contains 15 residues. Germline trimming cut 4 bases from V and 2 bases from J; bases unmatched to any gene: 3.

The chain combines TRBV18 with TRBJ2-3; 13 bases align to TRBD2. V lost 4 bases to trimming and J lost 5 bases; unmatched junction nucleotides: 3. Per germline, CDR1 KGHSH and CDR2 LQKENI. The CDR3 has 15 residues. The CDR3: CASSRGLAGEDTQYF. The CDR3 bases are TGTGCCAGCTCACGAGGACTAGCGGGGGAAGATACGCAGTATTTT.